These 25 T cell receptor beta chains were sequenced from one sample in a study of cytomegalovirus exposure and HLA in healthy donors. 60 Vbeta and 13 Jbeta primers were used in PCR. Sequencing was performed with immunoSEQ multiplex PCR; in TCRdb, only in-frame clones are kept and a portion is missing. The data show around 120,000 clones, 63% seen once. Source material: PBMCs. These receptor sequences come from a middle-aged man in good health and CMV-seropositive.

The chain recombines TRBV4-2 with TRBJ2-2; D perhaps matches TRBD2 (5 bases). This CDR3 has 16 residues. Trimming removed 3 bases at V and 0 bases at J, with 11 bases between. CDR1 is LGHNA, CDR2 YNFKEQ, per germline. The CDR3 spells CASSQEAVPNTGELFF. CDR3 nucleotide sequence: TGTGCCAGCAGCCAGGAGGCAGTTCCGAACACCGGGGAGCTGTTTTTT.

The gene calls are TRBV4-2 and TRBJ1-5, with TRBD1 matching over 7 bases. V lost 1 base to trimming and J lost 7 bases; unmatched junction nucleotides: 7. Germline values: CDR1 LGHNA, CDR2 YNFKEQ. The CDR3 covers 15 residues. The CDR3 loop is CASSQGRGPRQPQHF. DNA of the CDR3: TGTGCCAGCAGCCAAGGGAGGGGGCCAAGACAGCCCCAGCATTTT.

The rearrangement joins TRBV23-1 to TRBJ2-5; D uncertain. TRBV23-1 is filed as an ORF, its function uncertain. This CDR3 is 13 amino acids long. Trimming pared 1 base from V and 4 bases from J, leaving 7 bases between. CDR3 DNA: TGCGCCAGCAGTCAATGGCCTCGAGAGACCCAGTACTTC. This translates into CASSQWPRETQYF.

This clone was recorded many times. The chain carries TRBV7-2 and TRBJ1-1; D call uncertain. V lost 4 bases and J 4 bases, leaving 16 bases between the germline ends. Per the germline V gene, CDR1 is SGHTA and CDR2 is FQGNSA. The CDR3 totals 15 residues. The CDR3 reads CASSSPVRTGTEAFF. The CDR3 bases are TGTGCCAGCAGCTCTCCTGTCCGTACGGGCACTGAAGCTTTCTTT. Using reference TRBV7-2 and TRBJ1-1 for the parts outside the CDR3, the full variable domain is GAGVSQSPSNKVTEKGKDVELRCDPISGHTALYWYRQSLGQGLEFLIYFQGNSAPDKSGLPSDRFSAERTGGSVSTLTIQRTQQEDSAVYLCASSSPVRTGTEAFFGQGTRLTVV.

The CDR3 sequence is CASNGGSSGANVLTF. CDR3 coding DNA: TGTGCCAGCAATGGAGGGAGCTCTGGGGCCAACGTCCTGACTTTC. This chain connects TRBV6-1 to TRBJ2-6; D possibly corresponds to TRBD2 (6 bases). The CDR3 has 15 amino acids. Per germline, CDR1 MNHNS and CDR2 SASEGT. V lost 7 bases and J 0 bases, leaving 10 bases between the germline ends.

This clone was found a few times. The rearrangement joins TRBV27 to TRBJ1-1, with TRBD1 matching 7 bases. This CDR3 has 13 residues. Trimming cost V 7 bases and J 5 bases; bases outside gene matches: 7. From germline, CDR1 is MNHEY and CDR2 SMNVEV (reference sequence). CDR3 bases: TGTGCCAGCACCCGACAGGGTTGGACTGAAGCTTTCTTT. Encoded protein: CASTRQGWTEAFF.

The CDR3 protein is CASSESRDRAYNEQFF. CDR3 coding DNA: TGCGCCAGCAGTGAATCCCGGGACAGGGCCTACAATGAGCAGTTCTTC. The chain is built from TRBV10-2 and TRBJ2-1; 9 nucleotides match TRBD1. V shed 3 bases, J shed 2 bases, and the junction held 5 bases outside the gene matches. CDR3 size: 16 residues. The germline V gene has CDR1 WSHSY and CDR2 SAAADI.

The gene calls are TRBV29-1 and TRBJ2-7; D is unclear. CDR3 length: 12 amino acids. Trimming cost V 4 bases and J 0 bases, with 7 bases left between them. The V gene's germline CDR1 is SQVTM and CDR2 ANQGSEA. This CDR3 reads CSVADSSYEQYF. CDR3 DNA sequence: TGCAGCGTTGCAGATAGCTCCTACGAGCAGTACTTC.

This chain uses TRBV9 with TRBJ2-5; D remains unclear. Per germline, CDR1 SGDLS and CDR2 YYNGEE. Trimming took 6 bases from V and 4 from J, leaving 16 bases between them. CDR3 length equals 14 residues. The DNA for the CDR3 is TGTGCCAGCACCCCTTCCGCCGGTGGAGAGACCCAGTACTTC. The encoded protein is CASTPSAGGETQYF.

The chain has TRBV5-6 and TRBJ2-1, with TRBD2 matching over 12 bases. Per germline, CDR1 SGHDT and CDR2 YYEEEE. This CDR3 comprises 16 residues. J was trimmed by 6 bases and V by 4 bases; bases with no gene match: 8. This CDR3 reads CASSHLAGGPPNEQFF. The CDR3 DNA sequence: TGTGCCAGCAGCCACCTAGCGGGAGGGCCCCCCAATGAGCAGTTCTTC.

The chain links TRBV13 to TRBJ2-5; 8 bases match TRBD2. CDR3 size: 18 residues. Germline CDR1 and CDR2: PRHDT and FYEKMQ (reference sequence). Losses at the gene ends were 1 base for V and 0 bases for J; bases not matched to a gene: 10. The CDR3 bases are TGTGCCAGCAGCTTAGCGGGGGGGCTTCAGGGGTACCAAGAGACCCAGTACTTC. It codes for CASSLAGGLQGYQETQYF.

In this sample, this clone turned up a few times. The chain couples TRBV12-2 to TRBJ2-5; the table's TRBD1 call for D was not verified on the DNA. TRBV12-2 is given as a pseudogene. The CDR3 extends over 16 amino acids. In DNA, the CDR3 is TGTGCAAGTCGCCCTTCAGGCAGGGGAACTTGGGAGACCCAGTACTTC. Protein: CASRPSGRGTWETQYF.

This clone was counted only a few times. CDR3 protein: CASSLAGSEQFF. The CDR3 DNA sequence: TGTGCCAGCAGTTTAGCGGGAAGTGAGCAGTTCTTC. This chain connects TRBV27 to TRBJ2-1, with a possible D match to TRBD2 (6 bases). The CDR3 length is 12 residues. With 2 bases removed from V and 9 bases from J, the gap between germline ends came to 8 bases. CDR1 is MNHEY, CDR2 SMNVEV, per germline (reference sequence).

The DNA of the CDR3 is TGTGCCAGCAGTTTAGGGACTAGCGTGGATGAGCAGTTCTTC. It codes for CASSLGTSVDEQFF. The chain has TRBV28 and TRBJ2-1, with 10 nucleotides matching TRBD2. This CDR3 spans 14 amino acids. Germline-derived CDR1 and CDR2 are MDHEN and SYDVKM. V gave up 2 bases and J gave up 8 bases; unmatched junction bases: 3.

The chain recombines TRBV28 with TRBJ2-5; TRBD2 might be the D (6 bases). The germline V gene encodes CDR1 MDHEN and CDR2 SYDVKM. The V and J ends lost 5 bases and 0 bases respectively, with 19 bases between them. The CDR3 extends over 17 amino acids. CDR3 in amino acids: CASSQLPGGRYQETQYF. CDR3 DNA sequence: TGTGCCAGCAGTCAGCTTCCCGGAGGGCGGTACCAAGAGACCCAGTACTTC.

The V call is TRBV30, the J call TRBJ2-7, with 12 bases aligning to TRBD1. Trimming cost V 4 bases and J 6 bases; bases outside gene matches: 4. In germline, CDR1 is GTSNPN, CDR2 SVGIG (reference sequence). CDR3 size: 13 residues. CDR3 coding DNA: TGTGCCTGGACCGGGACAGGGGGCGGCGAGCAGTACTTC. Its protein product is CAWTGTGGGEQYF.

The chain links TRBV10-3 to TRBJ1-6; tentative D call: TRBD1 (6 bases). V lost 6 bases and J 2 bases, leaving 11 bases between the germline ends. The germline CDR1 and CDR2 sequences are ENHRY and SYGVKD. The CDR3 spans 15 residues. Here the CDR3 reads CAISPGAPYNSPLHF. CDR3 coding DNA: TGTGCCATCAGCCCAGGGGCCCCCTATAATTCACCCCTCCACTTT.

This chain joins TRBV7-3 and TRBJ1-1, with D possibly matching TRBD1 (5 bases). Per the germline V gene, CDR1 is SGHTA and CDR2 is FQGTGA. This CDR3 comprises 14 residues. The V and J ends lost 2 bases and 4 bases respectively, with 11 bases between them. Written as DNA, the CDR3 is TGTGCCAGCAGCTTACATCAGGGTAGCACTGAAGCTTTCTTT. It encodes CASSLHQGSTEAFF.

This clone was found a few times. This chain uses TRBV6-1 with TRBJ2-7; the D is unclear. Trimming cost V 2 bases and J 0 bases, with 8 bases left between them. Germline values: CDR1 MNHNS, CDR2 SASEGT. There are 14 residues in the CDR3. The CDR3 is CASSELYGSYEQYF. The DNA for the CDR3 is TGTGCCAGCAGTGAATTGTACGGCTCCTACGAGCAGTACTTC.

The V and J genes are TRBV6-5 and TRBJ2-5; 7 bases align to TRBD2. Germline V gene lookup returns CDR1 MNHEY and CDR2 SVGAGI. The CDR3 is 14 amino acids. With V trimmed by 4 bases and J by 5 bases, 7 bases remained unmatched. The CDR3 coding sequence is TGTGCCAGCAGTTCCGGACTAGAATTGGAGACCCAGTACTTC. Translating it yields CASSSGLELETQYF.

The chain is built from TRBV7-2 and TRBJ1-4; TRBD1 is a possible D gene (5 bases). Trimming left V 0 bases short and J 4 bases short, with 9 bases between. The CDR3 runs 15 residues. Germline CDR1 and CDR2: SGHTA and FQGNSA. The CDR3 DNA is TGTGCCAGCAGCTTAGCGGGGGGGATTAATGAAAAACTGTTTTTT. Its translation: CASSLAGGINEKLFF.

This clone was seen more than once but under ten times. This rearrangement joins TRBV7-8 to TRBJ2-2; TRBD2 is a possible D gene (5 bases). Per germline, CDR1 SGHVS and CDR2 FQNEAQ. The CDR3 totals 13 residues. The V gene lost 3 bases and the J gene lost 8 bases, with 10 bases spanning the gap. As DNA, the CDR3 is TGTGCCAGCAGCTTCCGAGAGGGTGGGGAGCTGTTTTTT. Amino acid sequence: CASSFREGGELFF.

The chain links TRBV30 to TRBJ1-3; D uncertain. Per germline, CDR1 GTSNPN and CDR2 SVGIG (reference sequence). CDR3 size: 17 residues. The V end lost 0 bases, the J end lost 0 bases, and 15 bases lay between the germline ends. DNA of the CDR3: TGTGCCTGGAGTGTACACCGGACTTTCCGCTCTGGAAACACCATATATTTT. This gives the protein CAWSVHRTFRSGNTIYF. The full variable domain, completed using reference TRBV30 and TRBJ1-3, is SQTIHQWPATLVQPVGSPLSLECTVEGTSNPNLYWYRQAAGRGLQLLFYSVGIGQISSEVPQNLSASRPQDRQFILSSKKLLLSDSGFYLCAWSVHRTFRSGNTIYFGEGSWLTVV.

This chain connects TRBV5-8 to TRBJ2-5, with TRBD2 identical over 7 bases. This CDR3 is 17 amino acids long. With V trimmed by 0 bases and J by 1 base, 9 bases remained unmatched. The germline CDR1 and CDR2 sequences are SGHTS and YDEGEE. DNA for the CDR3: TGTGCCAGCAGCTTGGGGGGCGGGGGATTTCGCCAAGAGACCCAGTACTTC. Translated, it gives CASSLGGGGFRQETQYF.

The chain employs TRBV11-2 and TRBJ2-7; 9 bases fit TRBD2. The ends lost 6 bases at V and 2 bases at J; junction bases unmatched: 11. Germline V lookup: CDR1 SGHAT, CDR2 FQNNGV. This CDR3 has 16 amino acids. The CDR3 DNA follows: TGTGCCAGCAGAAAACCCGGGACTAGCAGACCCTACGAGCAGTACTTC. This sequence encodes CASRKPGTSRPYEQYF.